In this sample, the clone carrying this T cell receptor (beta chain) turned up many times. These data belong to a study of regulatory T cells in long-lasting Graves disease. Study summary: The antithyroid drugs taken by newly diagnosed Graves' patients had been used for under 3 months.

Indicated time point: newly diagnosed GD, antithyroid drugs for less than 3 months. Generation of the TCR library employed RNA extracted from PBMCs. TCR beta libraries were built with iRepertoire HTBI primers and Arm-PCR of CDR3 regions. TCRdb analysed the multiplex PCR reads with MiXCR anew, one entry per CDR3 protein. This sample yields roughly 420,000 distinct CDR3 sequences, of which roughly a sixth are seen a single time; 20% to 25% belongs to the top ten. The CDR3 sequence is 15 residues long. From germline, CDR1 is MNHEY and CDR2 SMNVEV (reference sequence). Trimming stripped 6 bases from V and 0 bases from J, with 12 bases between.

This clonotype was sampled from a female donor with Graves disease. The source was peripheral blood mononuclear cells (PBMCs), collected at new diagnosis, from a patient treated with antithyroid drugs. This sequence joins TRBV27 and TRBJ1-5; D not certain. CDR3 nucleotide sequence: TGTGCCAGCAGGAGTCGGGGAGGTAGCAATCAGCCCCAGCATTTT. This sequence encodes CASRSRGGSNQPQHF.